This TCR beta chain was recorded in a study of blood T cell repertoires in COVID-19. Study at large: From the United States, Italy and Spain came samples of acute and convalescent COVID-19. The analysed material was cDNA or gDNA that came from T cells, B-cell-depleted T cells, or PBMCs.

TCRdb's copy holds only in-frame clones and misses some; the assay was immunoSEQ multiplex PCR. The top ten clones hold 20% to 25% of a sample with almost 95,000 clones, around three quarters of them seen once. Trimming removed 6 bases from V and 5 bases from J, with 10 bases in between. This CDR3 contains 12 residues. Germline V CDR1 and CDR2: MDHEN, SYDVKM. Material for sequencing was peripheral blood. V usage is TRBV28 and J usage is TRBJ1-1; D is undetermined. This TCR was recovered from a woman in her fifties or sixties in a cohort sampled during active or convalescent COVID-19. In DNA, the CDR3 is TGTGCCAGCAGAGGAGGGCTTACTGAAGCTTTCTTT. This gives the protein CASRGGLTEAFF.